Sequencing of this TCR beta chain was carried out in a study of blood T cell repertoires in COVID-19. Participant age was roughly 18 to 90 years, and participants resided in roughly 25 US areas. Which cohort a participant joined came from the clinical history participants gave. This clone showed up just a few times. The authors' processing: Amplification from reference gene primers served as the basis for estimated nucleated cell counts. TCRdb's table, derived via immunoSEQ multiplex PCR, lists solely in-frame clones and lacks some. The V and J calls and clone size come from that table; D and trimming were worked out from the DNA. The sample includes approximately 180,000 clones, approximately 86% seen only once; the top ten take under 6.5%. V was pared by 6 bases and J by 6 bases, with 9 bases of the junction left unmatched. The CDR3 loop spans 14 amino acids. Germline CDR1 reads SGHAT; CDR2 reads FQNNGV.

The specimen sequenced was PBMCs or T cells enriched from blood (not recorded which). This chain joins TRBV11-2 and TRBJ2-7, with 9 bases lining up with TRBD1. This TCR was sampled from a woman aged 55-70 years with acute COVID-19. Written as DNA, the CDR3 is TGTGCCAGCAGACACGCCGGGACAGGGCTCGAGCAGTACTTC. Protein: CASRHAGTGLEQYF.